These 15 T cell receptor beta chains originate from one sample sequenced in a study of blood T cell repertoires in COVID-19. Assay: immunoSEQ multiplex PCR; the TCRdb copy retains only in-frame clones and omits some. The sample records under 150,000 clones, 85% being singletons. The sequencing sample was made of peripheral blood. The receptor set was obtained from a human donor in a cohort sampled during active COVID-19.

This rearrangement joins TRBV10-3 to TRBJ2-3, with 9 positions matching TRBD2. Looked up from germline, CDR1 is ENHRY and CDR2 is SYGVKD. The CDR3 sequence is 15 residues long. The V and J ends lost 5 bases and 2 bases, in that order; junction bases with no gene match: 5. The CDR3 reads CAISPGLAVTDTQYF. The DNA of the CDR3 is TGTGCCATCAGTCCGGGACTAGCCGTCACAGATACGCAGTATTTT.

This clone was counted only a few times. This chain joins TRBV5-1 and TRBJ1-2, with 7 bases lining up with TRBD1. The germline gives CDR1 SGHRS, CDR2 YFSETQ. The CDR3 covers 13 residues. With V trimmed by 2 bases and J by 8 bases, 6 bases remained unmatched. The CDR3, as DNA: TGCGCCAGCAGCTTAACAGGGGTTAGCGGCTACACCTTC. It is translated as CASSLTGVSGYTF.

This clone was seen once. J is TRBJ2-2 and V is TRBV28; 8 nucleotides line up with TRBD2. V lost 2 bases, J lost 5 bases, and 7 bases stayed unmatched. Germline CDR1 reads MDHEN; CDR2 reads SYDVKM. There are 16 residues in the CDR3. The CDR3, as DNA: TGTGCCAGCAGTTTAGCGGGGGGACGACGGACCGGGGAGCTGTTTTTT. Amino acid sequence: CASSLAGGRRTGELFF.

The chain has TRBV4-2 and TRBJ1-6; a weak D match, TRBD1 (6 bases). Germline V gene lookup returns CDR1 LGHNA and CDR2 YNFKEQ. The CDR3 is 15 residues long. V was shortened by 0 bases and J by 6 bases, with 9 bases between the two germline ends. The CDR3 DNA reads as TGTGCCAGCAGCCAAGACAGGGGTTTTAATTCACCCCTCCACTTT. This gives the protein CASSQDRGFNSPLHF.

The chain couples TRBV3-1 (or the pseudogene TRBV3-2) to TRBJ2-7, with D unclear. The germline gives CDR1 LGHDT, CDR2 YNNKEL (reference sequence). The V gene lost 4 bases and the J gene lost 0 bases, with 7 bases spanning the gap. This CDR3 has 13 amino acids. The DNA of the CDR3 is TGTGCCAGCAGCCGACACGGCTCCTACGAGCAGTACTTC. Amino acids: CASSRHGSYEQYF.

The chain has TRBV6-1 and TRBJ2-3; TRBD2 agrees at 12 bases. Unmatched junction bases numbered 3, after V lost 3 bases and J lost 2 bases. Germline V gene lookup returns CDR1 MNHNS and CDR2 SASEGT. The length of the CDR3 is 16 residues. CDR3 nucleotide sequence: TGTGCCAGCAGTGAGACTAGCGGGGGCCCCACAGATACGCAGTATTTT. Translation gives CASSETSGGPTDTQYF.

The genes are TRBV10-1 and TRBJ2-7; the D gene is possibly TRBD1 (5 bases). The germline V gene has CDR1 WNHNN and CDR2 SYGVQD (reference sequence). The CDR3 runs 13 residues. The V and J ends lost 6 bases and 6 bases respectively, with 15 bases between them. The CDR3 loop is CASSGPLGAEQYF. In DNA form, the CDR3 reads TGCGCCAGCAGCGGGCCTCTTGGGGCCGAGCAGTACTTC.

V is TRBV7-2 and J is TRBJ1-3, with 7 nucleotides matching TRBD1. The CDR3 loop spans 15 amino acids. V was pared by 4 bases and J by 2 bases, with 5 bases of the junction left unmatched. CDR1 is SGHTA, CDR2 FQGNSA, per germline. CDR3 bases: TGTGCCAGCAGCTACGCGACAGGGCCTGGAAACACCATATATTTT. It specifies CASSYATGPGNTIYF.

The gene calls are TRBV6-2 or TRBV6-3 and TRBJ2-3; 14 positions match TRBD2. Germline CDR1 MNHEY, CDR2 SVGEGT. The length of the CDR3 is 20 residues. V gave up 5 bases and J gave up 0 bases; unmatched junction bases: 13. The DNA for the CDR3 is TGTGCCAGCAGTGGTCCGGGACTAGCGGGGGTCACGACTAGCACAGATACGCAGTATTTT. Translation: CASSGPGLAGVTTSTDTQYF.

This chain joins TRBV4-1 and TRBJ2-7; TRBD1 aligns across 7 bases. The CDR3 has 15 amino acids. The V segment lost 3 bases and the J segment 3 bases; nucleotides outside the gene matches: 8. Germline V gene lookup returns CDR1 MGHRA and CDR2 YSYEKL. The CDR3: CASSHSRDRVYEQYF. The CDR3, as DNA: TGCGCCAGCAGCCACAGCCGGGACAGAGTCTACGAGCAGTACTTC.

This chain uses TRBV12-3 or TRBV12-4 with TRBJ2-7; 7 bases fit TRBD1. After removal of 7 bases from V and 5 bases from J, the junction contained 8 bases not matched to a gene. The CDR3 is made up of 13 amino acids. This CDR3 is CASTLDRAHEQYF. DNA of the CDR3: TGTGCCAGCACTCTCGACAGGGCCCACGAGCAGTACTTC.

The chain recombines TRBV4-2 with TRBJ1-1; TRBD1 agrees at 9 bases. Germline V gene lookup returns CDR1 LGHNA and CDR2 YNFKEQ. The V gene end was trimmed by 1 base and the J gene end by 5 bases; junction bases not matched to a gene: 8. This CDR3 has 16 amino acids. Written as DNA, the CDR3 is TGTGCCAGCAGCCAAGGGGGGACAGGGATCGGTACTGAAGCTTTCTTT. It is translated as CASSQGGTGIGTEAFF.

The rearrangement joins TRBV27 to TRBJ1-4, with D hard to call. Germline-derived CDR1 and CDR2 are MNHEY and SMNVEV (reference sequence). Trimming removed 4 bases from V and 10 bases from J, with 13 bases in between. The CDR3 sequence is 13 residues long. In DNA, the CDR3 is TGTGCCAGCAGTTCCCCCCCGGGAGTAAAACTGTTTTTT. This encodes CASSSPPGVKLFF.

The chain links TRBV7-6 to TRBJ2-2; 9 nucleotides align to TRBD2. J gave up 0 bases and V 0 bases, and 8 bases lay outside the gene matches. The CDR3 sequence is 19 residues long. Germline-derived CDR1 and CDR2 are SGHVS and FNYEAQ. The CDR3 DNA sequence: TGTGCCAGCAGCTTAGCGGTCGCGGGGGGGTTCGCGAACACCGGGGAGCTGTTTTTT. Its translation: CASSLAVAGGFANTGELFF. The full variable domain, with the rest looked up from reference TRBV7-6 and TRBJ2-2, is GAGVSQSPRYKVTKRGQDVALRCDPISGHVSLYWYRQALGQGPEFLTYFNYEAQQDKSGLPNDRFSAERPEGSISTLTIQRTEQRDSAMYRCASSLAVAGGFANTGELFFGEGSRLTVL.

The chain links TRBV9 to TRBJ2-2; D unclear. This CDR3 has 12 residues. Trimming took off 2 bases at V and 4 bases at J, with 3 bases between the two ends. Per germline, CDR1 SGDLS and CDR2 YYNGEE. CDR3 nucleotide sequence: TGTGCCAGCAGCGTCAGCACCGGGGAGCTGTTTTTT. Protein: CASSVSTGELFF.